A single sample is the source of the 23 T cell receptor beta chains below, sequenced in a study of T cell clonotyping in hematopoietic cell transplantation. TCRdb's table, derived via immunoSEQ multiplex PCR, lists solely in-frame clones and lacks some. Of over 8,500 clones listed, approximately 45% are singletons. The sample here was PBMCs, taken 30 days after allogeneic stem cell transplant. The receptors shown here come from a male patient in his fifties who had an allogeneic stem cell transplant from an unrelated donor, so the T cells may come from the graft donor. Some clones in this sample may be carry-over from other donors' samples.

The chain has TRBV5-1 and TRBJ1-4, with TRBD1 matching over 7 bases. Germline assignment: CDR1 SGHRS and CDR2 YFSETQ. The junction had 10 bases not matched to a gene; V was cut back by 8 bases and J by 6 bases. This CDR3 contains 14 residues. DNA for the CDR3: TGCGCCAGTTCACTAGCAGGGGGAGATGAAAAACTGTTTTTT. The encoded protein is CASSLAGGDEKLFF.

V and J are TRBV30 and TRBJ1-6; TRBD1 matches 9 bases. CDR3 size: 15 residues. J lost 8 bases, V lost 3 bases, and 8 bases had no gene match. The germline V gene encodes CDR1 GTSNPN and CDR2 SVGIG (reference sequence). Here the CDR3 DNA reads TGTGCCTGGAGGTTAGGGGACAGGGACCATTCACCCCTCCACTTT. Translation: CAWRLGDRDHSPLHF.

The V call is TRBV11-2, the J call TRBJ2-3; the D is unclear. The V and J ends lost 5 bases and 3 bases respectively, with 3 bases between them. Germline V CDR1 and CDR2: SGHAT, FQNNGV. The CDR3 covers 11 residues. Here the CDR3 DNA reads TGTGCCAGCAGCGCAACAGATACGCAGTATTTT. This gives the protein CASSATDTQYF.

This clone turned up a few times. V usage is TRBV9 and J usage is TRBJ1-2; D is unresolved. Germline assignment: CDR1 SGDLS and CDR2 YYNGEE. Trimming pared 3 bases from V and 0 bases from J, leaving 12 bases between. The CDR3 length is 15 residues. CDR3 in DNA: TGTGCCAGCAGCGAAGCACACTCAGCTAACTATGGCTACACCTTC. It specifies CASSEAHSANYGYTF.

The J gene is TRBJ1-6, the V gene TRBV7-2; 9 bases are a match to TRBD1. There are 15 residues in the CDR3. The V and J ends lost 4 bases and 10 bases, in that order; junction bases with no gene match: 8. CDR1 and CDR2 (germline): SGHTA, FQGNSA. The CDR3, as DNA: TGTGCCAGCAGCTCGCGGGACAGGGTGGTCTCACCCCTCCACTTT. The encoded protein is CASSSRDRVVSPLHF.

There are a few counts of this clone. V gene TRBV9 combines with J gene TRBJ2-5, with 11 nucleotides matching TRBD1. The CDR3 has 14 amino acids. Germline V gives CDR1 SGDLS, CDR2 YYNGEE. V lost 4 bases, J lost 11 bases, and 10 bases stayed unmatched. CDR3 nucleotides: TGTGCCAGCAGCCCACGGACAGGGGGCAAGGAGCAGTACTTC. Residues: CASSPRTGGKEQYF.

The chain carries TRBV4-1 and TRBJ1-5; TRBD1 matches at 7 bases. The germline CDR1 and CDR2 sequences are MGHRA and YSYEKL. Trimming cost V 4 bases and J 4 bases; bases outside gene matches: 10. CDR3 length: 16 residues. CDR3 DNA sequence: TGCGCCAGCAGCCTAAGTACGGGGACAGCTAATCAGCCCCAGCATTTT. Translated, it gives CASSLSTGTANQPQHF.

The chain combines TRBV14 with TRBJ1-1; D perhaps matches TRBD1 (6 bases). Germline V gives CDR1 SGHDN, CDR2 FVKESK. Between the trimmed V and J ends, which lost 1 base and 11 bases, there was a span of 20 bases. The CDR3 is 15 amino acids. CDR3 region: CASSQAIGTRGRAFF. The CDR3 nucleotides read TGTGCCAGCAGCCAAGCAATAGGGACACGGGGGAGGGCTTTCTTT.

The table lists this clone with a few counts. The V and J genes are TRBV5-1 and TRBJ2-7; 8 bases align to TRBD1. The V segment lost 0 bases and the J segment 4 bases; nucleotides outside the gene matches: 6. CDR3 size: 15 residues. Germline V gives CDR1 SGHRS, CDR2 YFSETQ. The CDR3 DNA sequence: TGCGCCAGCAGCTTGGAAGGGACAGGCGGATACGAGCAGTACTTC. Translating it yields CASSLEGTGGYEQYF. Variable domain in full (rest from reference TRBV5-1 and TRBJ2-7): KAGVTQTPRYLIKTRGQQVTLSCSPISGHRSVSWYQQTPGQGLQFLFEYFSETQRNKGNFPGRFSGRQFSNSRSEMNVSTLELGDSALYLCASSLEGTGGYEQYFGPGTRLTVT.

The chain carries TRBV28 and TRBJ2-6; no clear D. The CDR3 totals 13 residues. Germline CDR1 is MDHEN and CDR2 is SYDVKM. V gave up 5 bases and J gave up 0 bases, with 2 bases separating them. CDR3 region: CASSLSGANVLTF. The CDR3 DNA reads as TGTGCCAGCAGTCTCTCTGGGGCCAACGTCCTGACTTTC.

The chain recombines TRBV4-3 with TRBJ1-2, with D possibly being TRBD1 (5 bases). The CDR3 sequence is 15 residues long. The germline V and J ends were trimmed by 3 bases and 12 bases, with 23 bases remaining between them. Germline V gives CDR1 LGHNA, CDR2 YSLEER. This CDR3 is CASSQTGGRTGGNTF. The CDR3 DNA reads as TGCGCCAGCAGCCAGACTGGGGGAAGGACGGGGGGAAACACCTTC.

V gene TRBV5-4 combines with J gene TRBJ2-7, with a possible D match to TRBD2 (6 bases). The germline V gene encodes CDR1 SGHNT and CDR2 YYREEE (reference sequence). The CDR3 runs 12 residues. V shed 2 bases and J shed 6 bases, with 9 bases lying between them. CDR3 protein: CASSLGGVEQYF. The CDR3, as DNA: TGTGCCAGCAGCTTAGGAGGGGTCGAGCAGTACTTC.

The rearrangement links TRBV28 to TRBJ2-7; TRBD1 matches 11 bases. The V segment lost 2 bases and the J segment 0 bases; nucleotides outside the gene matches: 0. Germline lookup yields CDR1 MDHEN and CDR2 SYDVKM. This CDR3 is built from 15 residues. The CDR3 is CASSLGQGASYEQYF. The DNA of the CDR3 is TGTGCCAGCAGTTTAGGACAGGGGGCCTCCTACGAGCAGTACTTC.

The V gene is TRBV4-2, the J gene TRBJ2-5; no clear D. The V end lost 0 bases, the J end lost 5 bases, and 13 bases lay between the germline ends. Germline values: CDR1 LGHNA, CDR2 YNFKEQ. The CDR3 loop spans 15 amino acids. This CDR3 is CASSQEADFAETQYF. CDR3 coding DNA: TGTGCCAGCAGCCAAGAAGCAGATTTTGCGGAGACCCAGTACTTC.

V usage is TRBV30 and J usage is TRBJ1-6, with TRBD1 matching 10 bases. This CDR3 has 13 amino acids. After removal of 5 bases from V and 9 bases from J, the junction contained 4 bases not matched to a gene. Germline V gives CDR1 GTSNPN, CDR2 SVGIG (reference sequence). CDR3 amino acids: CAWDRDRGSPLHF. CDR3 nucleotides: TGTGCCTGGGACCGGGACAGGGGTTCACCCCTCCACTTT.

The V gene is TRBV6-1, the J gene TRBJ1-2; the D is unclear. CDR1 is MNHNS, CDR2 SASEGT, per germline. The CDR3 covers 13 residues. The ends were cut back, 6 bases at V and 3 bases at J, with 11 bases in the middle. Written as DNA, the CDR3 is TGTGCCAGCAGAGCCCCCGACTACTATGGCTACACCTTC. Protein product: CASRAPDYYGYTF.

This clone has a handful of counts. The chain has TRBV6-5 and TRBJ1-2, with D hard to call. This CDR3 region has 13 residues. Trimming stripped 5 bases from V and 4 bases from J, with 11 bases between. Germline V CDR1 and CDR2: MNHEY, SVGAGI. The CDR3 bases are TGTGCCAGCAGTAGGACCGACTCCTATGGCTACACCTTC. The encoded protein is CASSRTDSYGYTF.

This clone occurred a few times. The V and J genes are TRBV2 and TRBJ2-7; D is ambiguous. This CDR3 region has 13 residues. The germline gives CDR1 SNHLY, CDR2 FYNNEI. V gave up 3 bases and J gave up 1 base, with 7 bases separating them. CDR3 DNA sequence: TGTGCCAGCAGTGACAATGGTTCCTACGAGCAGTACTTC. Its protein is CASSDNGSYEQYF.

J is TRBJ1-1 and V is TRBV19, with TRBD1 as a possible D gene (5 bases). V was pared by 6 bases and J by 4 bases, with 12 bases between. The CDR3 is 13 amino acids. CDR1 and CDR2 from the germline V gene are LNHDA and SQIVND (reference sequence). This CDR3 reads CASRGVGTTEAFF. The CDR3 DNA reads TGTGCCAGTAGGGGTGTGGGGACCACTGAAGCTTTCTTT.

A few counts support this clone. CDR3 sequence: CAWSQDGNTEAFF. In DNA, the CDR3 is TGTGCCTGGAGTCAGGACGGGAACACTGAAGCTTTCTTT. The chain has TRBV30 and TRBJ1-1, with D uncertain. V was cut by 2 bases and J by 1 base, with 8 bases left in between. The CDR3 length is 13 residues. Germline V gene sequence: CDR1 GTSNPN, CDR2 SVGIG (reference sequence).

The chain joins TRBV6-5 to TRBJ2-3; D gene uncertain. Trimming took 5 bases from V and 10 from J, leaving 7 bases between them. The CDR3 extends over 10 amino acids. CDR1 and CDR2 (germline): MNHEY, SVGAGI. The DNA of the CDR3 is TGTGCCAGCAGTCACGCCCCGCAGTATTTT. It encodes CASSHAPQYF.

With regard to this clone: As the CDR3 is not closed by the conserved phenylalanine or tryptophan, this likely results from a read error. The genes are TRBV2 and TRBJ1-6, with a weak D call TRBD1 (5 bases). Germline V gene sequence: CDR1 SNHLY, CDR2 FYNNEI. The V end lost 6 bases, the J end lost 4 bases, and 7 bases lay between the germline ends. The CDR3 covers 13 residues. The CDR3 DNA follows: TGTGCCAGCAGGGGACGGTATAATTCACCCCTCCACCTT. This translates into CASRGRYNSPLHL.

The chain uses TRBV6-5 and TRBJ2-7; 7 bases line up with TRBD1. The CDR3 is 14 residues long. Germline values: CDR1 MNHEY, CDR2 SVGAGI. Trimming at V came to 4 bases and at J to 4 bases, leaving 7 bases not matched to a gene. The CDR3, as DNA: TGTGCCAGCAGTTCCCCGGACAGGTTGTACGAGCAGTACTTC. Translated, it gives CASSSPDRLYEQYF.